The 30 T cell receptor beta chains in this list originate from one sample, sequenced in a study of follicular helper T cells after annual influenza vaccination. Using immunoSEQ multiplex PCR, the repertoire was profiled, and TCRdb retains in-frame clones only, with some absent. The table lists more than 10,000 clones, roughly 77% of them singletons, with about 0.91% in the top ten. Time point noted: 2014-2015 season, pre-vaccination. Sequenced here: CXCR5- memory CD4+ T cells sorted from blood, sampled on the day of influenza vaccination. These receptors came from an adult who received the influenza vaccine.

In nucleotides, the CDR3 is TGTGCCAGCAGTTTATCGAAGGGATCTGGGGCCAACGTCCTGACTTTC. Translation gives CASSLSKGSGANVLTF. The V gene is TRBV27, the J gene TRBJ2-6; D gene ambiguous. The V end was cut by 0 bases, the J end by 1 base, with 7 bases between. The CDR3 is 16 residues long. From germline, CDR1 is MNHEY and CDR2 SMNVEV (reference sequence).

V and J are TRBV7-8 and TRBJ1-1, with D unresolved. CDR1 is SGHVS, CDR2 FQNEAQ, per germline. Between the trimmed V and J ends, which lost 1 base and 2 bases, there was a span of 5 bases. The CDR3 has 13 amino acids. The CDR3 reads CASSLDSNTEAFF. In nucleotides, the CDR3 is TGTGCCAGCAGCTTAGACAGCAACACTGAAGCTTTCTTT.

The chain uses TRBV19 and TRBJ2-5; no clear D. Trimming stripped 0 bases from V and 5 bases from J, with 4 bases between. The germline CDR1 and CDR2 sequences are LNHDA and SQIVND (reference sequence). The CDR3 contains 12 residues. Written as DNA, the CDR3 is TGTGCCAGTAGTATAGATAGGGAGACCCAGTACTTC. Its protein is CASSIDRETQYF.

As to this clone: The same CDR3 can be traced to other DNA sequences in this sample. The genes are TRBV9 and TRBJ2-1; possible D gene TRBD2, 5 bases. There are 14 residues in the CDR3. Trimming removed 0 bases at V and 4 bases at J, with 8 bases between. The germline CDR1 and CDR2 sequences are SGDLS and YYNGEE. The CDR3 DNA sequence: TGTGCCAGCAGCGTAGGTACGGGGTACAATGAGCAGTTCTTC. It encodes CASSVGTGYNEQFF.

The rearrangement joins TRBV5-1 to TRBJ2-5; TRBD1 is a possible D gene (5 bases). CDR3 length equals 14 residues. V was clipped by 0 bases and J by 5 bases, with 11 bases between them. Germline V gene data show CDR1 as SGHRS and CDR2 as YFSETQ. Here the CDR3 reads CASSLEQAVETQYF. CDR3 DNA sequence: TGCGCCAGCAGCTTGGAACAGGCTGTGGAGACCCAGTACTTC.

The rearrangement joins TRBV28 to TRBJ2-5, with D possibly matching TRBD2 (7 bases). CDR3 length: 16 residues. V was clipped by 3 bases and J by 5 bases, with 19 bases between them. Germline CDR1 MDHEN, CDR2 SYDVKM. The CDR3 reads CASSFHAGASMETQYF. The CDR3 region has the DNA TGTGCCAGCAGTTTCCATGCGGGGGCCTCCATGGAGACCCAGTACTTC.

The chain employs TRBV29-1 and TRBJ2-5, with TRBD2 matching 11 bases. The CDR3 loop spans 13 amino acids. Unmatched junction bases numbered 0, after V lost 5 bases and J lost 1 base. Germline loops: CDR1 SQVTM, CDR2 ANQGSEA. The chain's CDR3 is CSVLAGGQETQYF. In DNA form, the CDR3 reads TGCAGCGTTCTAGCGGGGGGCCAAGAGACCCAGTACTTC.

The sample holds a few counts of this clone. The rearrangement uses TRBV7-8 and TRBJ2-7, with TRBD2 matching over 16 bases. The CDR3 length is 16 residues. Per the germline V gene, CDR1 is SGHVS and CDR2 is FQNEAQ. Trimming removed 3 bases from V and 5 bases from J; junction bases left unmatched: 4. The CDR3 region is CASSLGLAGGSHEQYF. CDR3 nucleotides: TGTGCCAGCAGCTTGGGACTAGCGGGAGGGAGCCACGAGCAGTACTTC.

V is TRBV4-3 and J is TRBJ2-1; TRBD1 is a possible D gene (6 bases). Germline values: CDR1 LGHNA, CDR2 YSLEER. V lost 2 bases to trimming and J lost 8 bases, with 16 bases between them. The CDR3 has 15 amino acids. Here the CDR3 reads CASSQTARGGDEQFF. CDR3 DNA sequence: TGCGCCAGCAGCCAAACAGCCCGTGGGGGCGATGAGCAGTTCTTC.

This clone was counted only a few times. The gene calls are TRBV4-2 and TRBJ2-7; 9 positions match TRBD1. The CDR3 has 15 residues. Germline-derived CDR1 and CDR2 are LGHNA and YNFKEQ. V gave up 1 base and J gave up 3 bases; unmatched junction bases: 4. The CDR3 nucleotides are TGTGCCAGCAGCCAAGGGACGACAGGGGGCTACGAGCAGTACTTC. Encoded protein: CASSQGTTGGYEQYF.

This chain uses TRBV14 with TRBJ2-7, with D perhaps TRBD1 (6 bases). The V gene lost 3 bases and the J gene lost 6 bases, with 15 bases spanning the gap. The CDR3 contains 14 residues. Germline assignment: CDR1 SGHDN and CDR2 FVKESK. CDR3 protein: CASSQAMGASEQYF. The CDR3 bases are TGTGCCAGCAGCCAGGCAATGGGGGCCTCCGAGCAGTACTTC.

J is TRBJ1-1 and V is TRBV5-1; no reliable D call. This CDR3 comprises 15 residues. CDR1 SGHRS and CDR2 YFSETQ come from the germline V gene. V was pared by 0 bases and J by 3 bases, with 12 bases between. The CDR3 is CASSLAGWDDTEAFF. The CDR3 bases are TGCGCCAGCAGCTTGGCCGGTTGGGATGACACTGAAGCTTTCTTT.

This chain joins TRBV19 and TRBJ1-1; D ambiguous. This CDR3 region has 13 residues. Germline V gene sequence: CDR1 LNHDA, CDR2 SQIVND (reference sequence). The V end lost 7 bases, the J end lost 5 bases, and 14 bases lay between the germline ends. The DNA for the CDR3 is TGTGCCAGTATGGAGAGGAGGAATACTGAAGCTTTCTTT. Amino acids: CASMERRNTEAFF.

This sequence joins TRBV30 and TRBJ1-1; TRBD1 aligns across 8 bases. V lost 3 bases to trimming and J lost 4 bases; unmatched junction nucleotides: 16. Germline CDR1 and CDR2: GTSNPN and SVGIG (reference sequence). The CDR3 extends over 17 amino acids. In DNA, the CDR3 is TGTGCCTGGAGAGATGCAAAGACCACAGGGGGGGCCACTGAAGCTTTCTTT. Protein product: CAWRDAKTTGGATEAFF.

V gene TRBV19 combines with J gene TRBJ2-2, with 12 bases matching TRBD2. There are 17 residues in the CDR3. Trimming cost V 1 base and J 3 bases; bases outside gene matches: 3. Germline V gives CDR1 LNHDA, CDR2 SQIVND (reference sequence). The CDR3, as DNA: TGTGCCAGTAGTATAGGGCTAGCGGGAGGGGACACCGGGGAGCTGTTTTTT. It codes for CASSIGLAGGDTGELFF.

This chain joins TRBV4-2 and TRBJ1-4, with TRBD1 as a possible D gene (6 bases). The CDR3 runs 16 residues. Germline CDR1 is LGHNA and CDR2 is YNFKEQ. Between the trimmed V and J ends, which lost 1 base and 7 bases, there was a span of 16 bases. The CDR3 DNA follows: TGTGCCAGCAGCCAAGGGGGAGGGGAAGGGGGTGAAAAACTGTTTTTT. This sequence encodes CASSQGGGEGGEKLFF.

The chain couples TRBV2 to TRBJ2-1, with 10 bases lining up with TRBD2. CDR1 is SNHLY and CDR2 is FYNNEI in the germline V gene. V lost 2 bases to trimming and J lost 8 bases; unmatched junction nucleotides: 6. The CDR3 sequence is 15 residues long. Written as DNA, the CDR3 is TGTGCCAGCAGTGAATTTGGAGCGGGGGGGGATGAGCAGTTCTTC. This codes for CASSEFGAGGDEQFF.

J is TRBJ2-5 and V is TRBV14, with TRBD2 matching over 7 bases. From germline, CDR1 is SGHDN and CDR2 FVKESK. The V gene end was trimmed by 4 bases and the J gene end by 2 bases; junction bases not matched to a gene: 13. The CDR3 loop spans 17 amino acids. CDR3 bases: TGTGCCAGCAGCCCTGCCCGCCGACTAGCCGGACAAGAGACCCAGTACTTC. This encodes CASSPARRLAGQETQYF.

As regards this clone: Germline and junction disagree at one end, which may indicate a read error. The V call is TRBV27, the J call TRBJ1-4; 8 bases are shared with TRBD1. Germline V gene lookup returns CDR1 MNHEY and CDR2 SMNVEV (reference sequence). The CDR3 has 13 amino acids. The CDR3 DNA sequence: TGTGCCAGCAGTTCCACGGCAGGGGGCGCTAACTATTTT. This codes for CASSSTAGGANYF. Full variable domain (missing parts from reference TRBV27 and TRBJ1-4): EAQVTQNPRYLITVTGKKLTVTCSQNMNHEYMSWYRQDPGLGLRQIYYSMNVEVTDKGDVPEGYKVSRKEKRNFPLILESPSPNQTSLYFCASSSTAGGANYFGSGTQLSVL.

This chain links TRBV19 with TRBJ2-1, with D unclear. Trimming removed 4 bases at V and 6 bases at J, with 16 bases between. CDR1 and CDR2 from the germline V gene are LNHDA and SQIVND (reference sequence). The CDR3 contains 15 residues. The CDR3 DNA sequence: TGTGCCAGTAGTAGCAGGTCAGGTCCTGCCAATGAGCAGTTCTTC. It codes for CASSSRSGPANEQFF.

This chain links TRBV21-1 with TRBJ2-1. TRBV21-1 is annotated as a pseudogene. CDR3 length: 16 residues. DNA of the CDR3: TGTGCCAGCAGCAAAGACGGGACGCCGCCGTACAATGAGCAGTTCTTC. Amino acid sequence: CASSKDGTPPYNEQFF.

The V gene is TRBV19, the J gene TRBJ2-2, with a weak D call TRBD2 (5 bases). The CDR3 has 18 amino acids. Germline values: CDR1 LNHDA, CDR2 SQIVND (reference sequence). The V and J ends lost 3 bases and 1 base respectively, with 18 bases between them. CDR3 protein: CASSIPPWGERNTGELFF. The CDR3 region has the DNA TGTGCCAGTAGTATTCCCCCCTGGGGAGAGCGGAACACCGGGGAGCTGTTTTTT.

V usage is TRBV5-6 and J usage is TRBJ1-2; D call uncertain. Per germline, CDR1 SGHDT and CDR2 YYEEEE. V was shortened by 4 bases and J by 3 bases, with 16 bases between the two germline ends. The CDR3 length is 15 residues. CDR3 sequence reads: CASSQGPQPDYGYTF. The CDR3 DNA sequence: TGTGCCAGCAGCCAAGGGCCCCAGCCCGACTATGGCTACACCTTC.

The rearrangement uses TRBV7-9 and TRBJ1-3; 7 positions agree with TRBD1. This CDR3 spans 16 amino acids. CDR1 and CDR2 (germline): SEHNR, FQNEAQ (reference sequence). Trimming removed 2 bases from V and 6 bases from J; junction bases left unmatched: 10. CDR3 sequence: CASSLKGTGDANTIYF. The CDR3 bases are TGTGCCAGCAGCTTAAAGGGCACAGGGGATGCAAACACCATATATTTT.

In DNA form, the CDR3 reads TGTGCCAGCAGCTTAACGGGCCAAAGCACAGATACGCAGTATTTT. This codes for CASSLTGQSTDTQYF. This chain uses TRBV11-2 with TRBJ2-3; D not resolved. V was cut by 2 bases and J by 0 bases, with 9 bases left in between. The length of the CDR3 is 15 residues. CDR1 is SGHAT and CDR2 is FQNNGV in the germline V gene.

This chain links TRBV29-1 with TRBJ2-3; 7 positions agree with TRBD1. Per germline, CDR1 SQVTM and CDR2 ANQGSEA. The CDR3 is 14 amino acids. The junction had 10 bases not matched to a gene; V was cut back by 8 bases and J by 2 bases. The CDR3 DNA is TGCAGCATTGTACAGGGACAGTCCACAGATACGCAGTATTTT. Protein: CSIVQGQSTDTQYF.

Here the CDR3 reads CASSLALRGDVQETQYF. The CDR3 DNA reads TGTGCCAGCAGCTTAGCTTTACGAGGAGACGTCCAAGAGACCCAGTACTTC. The chain is built from TRBV11-2 and TRBJ2-5; D not resolved. Germline CDR1 SGHAT, CDR2 FQNNGV. The CDR3 sequence is 17 residues long. The V and J ends lost 1 base and 1 base respectively, with 16 bases between them.

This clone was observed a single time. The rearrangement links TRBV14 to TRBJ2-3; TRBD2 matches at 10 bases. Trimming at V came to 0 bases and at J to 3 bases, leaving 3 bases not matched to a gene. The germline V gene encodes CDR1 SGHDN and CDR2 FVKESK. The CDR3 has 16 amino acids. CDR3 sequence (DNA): TGTGCCAGCAGCCAAGATTTACTAGCGGGAACAGATACGCAGTATTTT. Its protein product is CASSQDLLAGTDTQYF.

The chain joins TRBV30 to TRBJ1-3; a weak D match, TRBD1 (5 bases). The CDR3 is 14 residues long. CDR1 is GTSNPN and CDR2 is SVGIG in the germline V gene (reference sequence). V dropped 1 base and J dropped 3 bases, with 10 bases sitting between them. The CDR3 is CAWSAGPFGNTIYF. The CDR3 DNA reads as TGTGCCTGGAGTGCAGGGCCATTTGGAAACACCATATATTTT.

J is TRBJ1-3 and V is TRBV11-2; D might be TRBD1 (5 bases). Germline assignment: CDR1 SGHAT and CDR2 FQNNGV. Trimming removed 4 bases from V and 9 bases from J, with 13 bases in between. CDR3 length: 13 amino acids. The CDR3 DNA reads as TGTGCCAGCAGCTCGGGCCGGGGGAGCACCATATATTTT. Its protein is CASSSGRGSTIYF.